The 17 T cell receptor beta chains presented below share a single source sample, sequenced in a study of identical twins. TCRdb recomputed calls from the 5' RACE reads with MiXCR, one row per CDR3 protein. The table has 1.5 million or so distinct CDR3 sequences, 32% seen once. The sequencing input was cord blood. The receptors were gathered from a newborn girl in good health.

This clonotype was observed a handful of times. This chain connects TRBV20-1 to TRBJ2-1, with TRBD2 identical over 11 bases. The CDR3 spans 15 residues. Germline V gene data show CDR1 as DFQATT and CDR2 as SNEGSKA (reference sequence). The V and J ends lost 3 bases and 5 bases, in that order; junction bases with no gene match: 6. Here the CDR3 DNA reads TGCAGTGCTAGGGATAGCGGGGGGGCGAACAATGAGCAGTTCTTC. This sequence encodes CSARDSGGANNEQFF.

This clonotype was seen only once. A much larger clonotype is one base distant, so this may be a read error. The J gene is TRBJ2-5, the V gene TRBV7-7; TRBD2 might be the D (5 bases). The end of the DNA is better explained by TRBJ2-1, so the J call may be wrong. In germline, CDR1 is SSHAT, CDR2 FNYEAQ (reference sequence). CDR3 length equals 13 residues. The CDR3 region has the DNA TGTGCTAGCAGCTTAGCCCTTGGGGAGACCCAGTTCTTC. It codes for CASSLALGETQFF.

The sample holds a few counts of this clonotype. V usage is TRBV20-1 and J usage is TRBJ2-7; 9 bases match TRBD2. The CDR3 length is 13 residues. Looked up from germline, CDR1 is DFQATT and CDR2 is SNEGSKA (reference sequence). With 6 bases clipped from V and 2 bases from J, the junction kept 5 bases outside the gene matches. The CDR3 loop reads CSAILAGPYEQYF. In DNA, the CDR3 is TGCAGTGCCATTCTAGCGGGACCCTACGAGCAGTACTTC.

This clonotype was counted a single time. The chain joins TRBV3-1 to TRBJ2-1; D uncertain. This CDR3 contains 15 residues. The V and J ends lost 3 bases and 0 bases respectively, with 9 bases between them. The germline V gene has CDR1 LGHDT and CDR2 YNNKEL (reference sequence). The CDR3: CASSQGWASYNEQFF. CDR3 in DNA: TGTGCCAGCAGCCAGGGCTGGGCCTCCTACAATGAGCAGTTCTTC.

CDR3 in amino acids: CASSRAPNTEAFF. The CDR3, as DNA: TGTGCCAGCAGCAGGGCGCCGAACACTGAAGCTTTCTTT. The chain links TRBV6-1 to TRBJ1-1; weak D call: TRBD1 (5 bases). The CDR3 sequence is 13 residues long. The V end was cut by 6 bases, the J end by 1 base, with 9 bases between. Germline lookup yields CDR1 MNHNS and CDR2 SASEGT.

This clonotype was recorded a few times. The CDR3 spells CASTLSGRNYEQYF. The CDR3 DNA follows: TGTGCCAGCACCCTAAGCGGGAGAAACTACGAGCAGTACTTC. The genes are TRBV12-3 or TRBV12-4 and TRBJ2-7, with TRBD2 matching over 8 bases. There are 14 residues in the CDR3. The V segment lost 7 bases and the J segment 3 bases; nucleotides outside the gene matches: 8.

This clonotype was detected a few times. The chain employs TRBV3-1 and TRBJ1-4; D unclear. V lost 4 bases, J lost 12 bases, and 12 bases lay in between. The CDR3 has 12 amino acids. Germline V gives CDR1 LGHDT, CDR2 YNNKEL (reference sequence). The CDR3 nucleotides are TGTGCCAGCAGCCGGCCTGGATCGGAACTGTTTTTT. This encodes CASSRPGSELFF. Filled out from reference TRBV3-1 and TRBJ1-4, the complete variable domain reads DTAVSQTPKYLVTQMGNDKSIKCEQNLGHDTMYWYKQDSKKFLKIMFSYNNKELIINETVPNRFSPKSPDKAHLNLHINSLELGDSAVYFCASSRPGSELFFGSGTQLSVL.

This clonotype has just a few counts. The V call is TRBV7-9, the J call TRBJ1-4; D unresolved. The CDR3 is 14 amino acids. The V end lost 3 bases, the J end lost 4 bases, and 9 bases lay between the germline ends. Germline V CDR1 and CDR2: SEHNR, FQNEAQ (reference sequence). The CDR3: CASSFGAGNEKLFF. For the CDR3, the DNA is TGTGCCAGCAGCTTCGGAGCGGGTAATGAAAAACTGTTTTTT.

The chain combines TRBV3-1 with TRBJ2-5, with no clear D. The CDR3 is 15 residues long. The germline V gene has CDR1 LGHDT and CDR2 YNNKEL (reference sequence). Trimming stripped 2 bases from V and 0 bases from J, with 10 bases between. The DNA of the CDR3 is TGTGCCAGCAGCCAAAGGGCTAGGTACCAAGAGACCCAGTACTTC. It specifies CASSQRARYQETQYF.

The rearrangement links TRBV5-1 to TRBJ2-1; TRBD1 matches 7 bases. Germline V lookup: CDR1 SGHRS, CDR2 YFSETQ. CDR3 length equals 15 residues. Trimming at V came to 0 bases and at J to 10 bases, leaving 10 bases not matched to a gene. The CDR3 coding sequence is TGCGCCAGCAGCTTGGAAGACAGGGCCCTCGACGAGCAGTTCTTC. Protein product: CASSLEDRALDEQFF.

For the CDR3, the DNA is TGCAGTGCTAGAGATCTGACAGGGGGTGAGATTCTCCAGTACTTC. Its protein product is CSARDLTGGEILQYF. V is TRBV20-1 and J is TRBJ2-5, with 9 bases that match TRBD1. The CDR3 runs 15 residues. V trimming: 0 bases; J trimming: 10 bases; junction bases outside the gene matches: 12. CDR1 and CDR2 (germline): DFQATT, SNEGSKA (reference sequence).

This clonotype occurred a few times. The chain is built from TRBV5-4 and TRBJ2-3; 12 nucleotides align to TRBD2. Losses at the gene ends were 4 bases for V and 4 bases for J; bases not matched to a gene: 10. There are 17 residues in the CDR3. Per germline, CDR1 SGHNT and CDR2 YYREEE (reference sequence). The CDR3 here is CASSAGLAGQTPDTQYF. The CDR3 DNA reads as TGTGCCAGCAGCGCGGGACTAGCGGGTCAAACGCCAGATACGCAGTATTTT.

This clonotype was seen repeatedly, ten times or more. This rearrangement joins TRBV21-1 to TRBJ2-4. TRBV21-1 is termed a pseudogene. The CDR3 consists of 15 residues. The CDR3 loop reads CASSKAAHVMTFQYF. As DNA, the CDR3 is TGTGCCAGCAGCAAAGCCGCACATGTTATGACGTTTCAGTACTTC.

The count of this clonotype is one. It is likely a read error, because the conserved phenylalanine at the end of the CDR3 is missing. V gene TRBV4-1 combines with J gene TRBJ1-4; 8 bases fit TRBD1. Germline V gene data show CDR1 as MGHRA and CDR2 as YSYEKL. The CDR3 is made up of 18 amino acids. The junction had 14 bases not matched to a gene; V was cut back by 1 base and J by 7 bases. Here the CDR3 reads CASSQAPRQGREGEKLFY. CDR3 DNA: TGCGCCAGCAGCCAAGCCCCCAGACAGGGGCGAGAGGGTGAAAAACTGTTTTAT.

This CDR3 reads CASRTGLNTGELFF. CDR3 sequence (DNA): TGTGCCAGCCGGACAGGGCTGAACACCGGGGAGCTGTTTTTT. The rearrangement links TRBV3-1 to TRBJ2-2, with 8 bases matching TRBD1. CDR3 size: 14 residues. J lost 1 base, V lost 8 bases, and 3 bases had no gene match. The germline CDR1 and CDR2 sequences are LGHDT and YNNKEL (reference sequence). The full variable domain, with the rest looked up from reference TRBV3-1 and TRBJ2-2, is DTAVSQTPKYLVTQMGNDKSIKCEQNLGHDTMYWYKQDSKKFLKIMFSYNNKELIINETVPNRFSPKSPDKAHLNLHINSLELGDSAVYFCASRTGLNTGELFFGEGSRLTVL.

This clonotype was seen only once. The gene calls are TRBV7-4 and TRBJ2-5; D call uncertain. The CDR3 has 15 residues. Germline lookup yields CDR1 SGHVT and CDR2 SQSDAQ. Trimming shortened V by 5 bases and J by 7 bases, and 20 bases separated the two germline ends. CDR3 amino acids: CASSPSLGRLGTQYF. CDR3 coding DNA: TGTGCCAGCAGCCCCTCCTTAGGGCGCCTCGGGACCCAGTACTTC.

This clonotype was seen a handful of times. The CDR3 DNA reads as TGTGCCAGCAGTGAAATTTGGACAGGGCCCTACGAGCAGTACTTC. Translation gives CASSEIWTGPYEQYF. The chain links TRBV28 to TRBJ2-7; 8 bases align to TRBD1. Germline CDR1 reads MDHEN; CDR2 reads SYDVKM. After removal of 5 bases from V and 2 bases from J, the junction contained 8 bases not matched to a gene. There are 15 residues in the CDR3.